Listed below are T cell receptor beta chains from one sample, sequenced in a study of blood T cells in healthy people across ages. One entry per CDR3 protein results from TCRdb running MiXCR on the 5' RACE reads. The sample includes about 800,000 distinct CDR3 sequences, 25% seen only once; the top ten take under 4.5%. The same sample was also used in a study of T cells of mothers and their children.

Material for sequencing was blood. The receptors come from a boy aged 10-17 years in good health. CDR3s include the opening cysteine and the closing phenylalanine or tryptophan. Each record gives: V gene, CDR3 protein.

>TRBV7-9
CASTAMGQTYEQYF
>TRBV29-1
CSVVRGNSNEQYF
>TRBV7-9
CASSSGKGTNEKLFF
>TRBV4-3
CASSQDDGDTQYF
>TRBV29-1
CSVADGRGLPYEQYF
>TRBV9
CASGVADNEQFF
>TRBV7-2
CASSLARGTLGPQHF
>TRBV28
CASSLWGSGDTEAFF
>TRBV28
CASSLGEKQYF
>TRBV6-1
CASSEMASGSFSYEQYF
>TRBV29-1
CSAYGGNEQFF
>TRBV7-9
CASSLDRGQDEKLFF
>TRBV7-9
CASSPPGGTEAFF
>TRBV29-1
CSVDYGRRSNQPQHF
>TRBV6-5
CASSYSQGAYMNTEAFF
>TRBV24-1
CATSEAGQGDEQYF
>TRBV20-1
CSASLAASNEQCF
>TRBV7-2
CASSSQPGKTYEQYF
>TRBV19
CASTSLAGGSNEQFF
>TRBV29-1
CSVEELAEQYF
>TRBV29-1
CSVESSGGLSYNEQFF
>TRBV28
CAILGVTGELFF
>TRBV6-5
CASSYWGDNSPLHF
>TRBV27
CASSLDLYEQYF
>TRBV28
CASSFPGPAYEQYF
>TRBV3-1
CASSPREGRGEQFF
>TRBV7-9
CASQGTGTDTQYF
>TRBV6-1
CASSGTDSAEAFF
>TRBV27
CASSLSRLNEQYF
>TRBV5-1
CASSLVSGQGWETQYF
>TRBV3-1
CASSQAGTGIKTYEQYF
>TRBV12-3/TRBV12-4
CASSLRARESPLHF
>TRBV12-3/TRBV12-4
CASTLFLRGMASGANVLTF
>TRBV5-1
CASSLDRGNIQYF
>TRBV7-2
CASAQPNFAGNTIYF
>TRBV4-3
CASSQEPAGPDTQYF
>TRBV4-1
CASSQGLNNNEQFF
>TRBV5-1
CASSPGTGVQETQYF
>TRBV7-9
CASSARTENTEAFF
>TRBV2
CASRGTGNYEQYF
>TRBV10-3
CAISAAEYGYTF
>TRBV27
CASSQPGPKETQYF
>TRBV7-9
CASSSPSDTEAFF
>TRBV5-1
CASSLGDRPNEKLFF
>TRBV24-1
CATSGTGTGANVLTF
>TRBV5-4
CTDRGGYNEQFF
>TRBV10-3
CAISDSPGTQDSYEQYF
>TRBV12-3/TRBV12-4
CASSPRLAGGGDTQYF